These 20 T cell receptor beta chains share one sample of origin, sequenced in a study of blood T cell repertoires in COVID-19. Using immunoSEQ multiplex PCR, the repertoire was profiled, and TCRdb retains in-frame clones only, with some absent. The sample lists around 93,000 clones, about 86% occurring once. Sequenced: peripheral blood. The receptor set was obtained from a human donor in a cohort sampled during active COVID-19.

The rearrangement joins TRBV24-1 to TRBJ2-1; 7 nucleotides align to TRBD1. V was pared by 4 bases and J by 5 bases, with 4 bases of the junction left unmatched. The CDR3 has 14 residues. The germline V gene encodes CDR1 KGHDR and CDR2 SFDVKD. CDR3 nucleotide sequence: TGTGCCACCAGTGACCGTGACAGGGACAATGAGCAGTTCTTC. Amino acid sequence: CATSDRDRDNEQFF.

The V gene is TRBV5-1, the J gene TRBJ1-2, with D uncertain. With 0 bases removed from V and 4 bases from J, the gap between germline ends came to 4 bases. Germline values: CDR1 SGHRS, CDR2 YFSETQ. The CDR3 covers 12 residues. CDR3 sequence: CASSLAGYGYTF. Written as DNA, the CDR3 is TGCGCCAGCAGCTTGGCGGGCTATGGCTACACCTTC.

This chain joins TRBV30 and TRBJ2-7, with D perhaps TRBD1 (5 bases). Germline CDR1 GTSNPN, CDR2 SVGIG (reference sequence). Between the trimmed V and J ends, which lost 0 bases and 7 bases, there was a span of 16 bases. This CDR3 has 14 amino acids. CDR3 protein: CAWSVATRVGEQYF. CDR3 coding DNA: TGTGCCTGGAGTGTAGCCACCAGGGTGGGGGAGCAGTACTTC. The full variable domain, completed using reference TRBV30 and TRBJ2-7, is SQTIHQWPATLVQPVGSPLSLECTVEGTSNPNLYWYRQAAGRGLQLLFYSVGIGQISSEVPQNLSASRPQDRQFILSSKKLLLSDSGFYLCAWSVATRVGEQYFGPGTRLTVT.

The J gene is TRBJ2-5, the V gene TRBV30, with 8 bases matching TRBD1. The germline V gene encodes CDR1 GTSNPN and CDR2 SVGIG (reference sequence). The CDR3 loop spans 15 amino acids. V shed 1 base, J shed 5 bases, and the junction held 9 bases outside the gene matches. The CDR3 DNA reads as TGTGCCTGGAGTGGACTCAAGACAGGGGTGGAGACCCAGTACTTC. Amino acids: CAWSGLKTGVETQYF. The full variable domain, with the rest looked up from reference TRBV30 and TRBJ2-5, is SQTIHQWPATLVQPVGSPLSLECTVEGTSNPNLYWYRQAAGRGLQLLFYSVGIGQISSEVPQNLSASRPQDRQFILSSKKLLLSDSGFYLCAWSGLKTGVETQYFGPGTRLLVL.

This clone was counted a single time. The gene calls are TRBV7-8 and TRBJ1-5; 8 bases are a match to TRBD1. CDR3 length equals 15 residues. The junction had 6 bases not matched to a gene; V was cut back by 5 bases and J by 3 bases. Germline lookup yields CDR1 SGHVS and CDR2 FQNEAQ. The CDR3 here is CASSRQGSINQPQHF. CDR3 bases: TGTGCCAGCAGCCGACAGGGGTCGATCAATCAGCCCCAGCATTTT.

This chain uses TRBV5-8 with TRBJ2-1; D possibly corresponds to TRBD1 (6 bases). The germline V gene has CDR1 SGHTS and CDR2 YDEGEE. The length of the CDR3 is 15 residues. Trimming left V 4 bases short and J 7 bases short, with 18 bases between. The DNA for the CDR3 is TGTGCCAGCAGCGTCTTGGCAGGGGCCAAGAATGAGCAGTTCTTC. This sequence encodes CASSVLAGAKNEQFF.

This clone occurred once. CDR3 in amino acids: CASSFLPRLYF. The CDR3 DNA sequence: TGTGCCAGCAGTTTTCTGCCGCGCCTGTATTTT. The chain couples TRBV12-3 or TRBV12-4 to TRBJ1-3; D not certain. The CDR3 totals 11 residues. With 3 bases removed from V and 16 bases from J, the gap between germline ends came to 13 bases.

The chain links TRBV5-1 to TRBJ2-5; TRBD2 matches at 10 bases. Germline lookup yields CDR1 SGHRS and CDR2 YFSETQ. The CDR3 has 16 residues. The junction had 8 bases not matched to a gene; V was cut back by 4 bases and J by 2 bases. The CDR3 is CASSPSSGGTQETQYF. The CDR3 DNA is TGCGCCAGCAGCCCATCTAGCGGGGGAACACAAGAGACCCAGTACTTC. Supplemented by reference TRBV5-1 and TRBJ2-5, the full variable domain reads KAGVTQTPRYLIKTRGQQVTLSCSPISGHRSVSWYQQTPGQGLQFLFEYFSETQRNKGNFPGRFSGRQFSNSRSEMNVSTLELGDSALYLCASSPSSGGTQETQYFGPGTRLLVL.

This chain connects TRBV11-2 to TRBJ2-4; perhaps TRBD2 as D (5 bases). The CDR3 consists of 15 residues. The V gene's germline CDR1 is SGHAT and CDR2 FQNNGV. Trimming cost V 3 bases and J 0 bases, with 9 bases left between them. CDR3 coding DNA: TGTGCCAGCAGCTTTGGGAGTCTAGCCAAAAACATTCAGTACTTC. The encoded protein is CASSFGSLAKNIQYF.

The rearrangement links TRBV6-2 or TRBV6-3 to TRBJ2-1; TRBD2 agrees at 9 bases. This CDR3 is built from 18 residues. Germline loops: CDR1 MNHEY, CDR2 SVGEGT. J was trimmed by 6 bases and V by 0 bases; bases with no gene match: 12. The CDR3, as DNA: TGTGCCAGCAGTTACTCGATGTATGGCGGGAGGGGCCTCAATGAGCAGTTCTTC. Its translation is CASSYSMYGGRGLNEQFF.

This clone showed up just a few times. The V and J genes are TRBV5-6 and TRBJ2-7, with D perhaps matching TRBD1 (5 bases). The CDR3 covers 15 residues. Between the trimmed V and J ends, which lost 6 bases and 2 bases, there was a span of 18 bases. Germline assignment: CDR1 SGHDT and CDR2 YYEEEE. As DNA, the CDR3 is TGTGCCAGCAAGGACAATGGGCCTGGAACCTACGAGCAGTACTTC. This translates into CASKDNGPGTYEQYF. Using reference TRBV5-6 and TRBJ2-7 for the parts outside the CDR3, the full variable domain is DAGVTQSPTHLIKTRGQQVTLRCSPKSGHDTVSWYQQALGQGPQFIFQYYEEEERQRGNFPDRFSGHQFPNYSSELNVNALLLGDSALYLCASKDNGPGTYEQYFGPGTRLTVT.

The chain links TRBV11-3 to TRBJ2-2; 7 bases agree with TRBD2. The V segment lost 1 base and the J segment 2 bases; nucleotides outside the gene matches: 1. The CDR3 has 15 amino acids. Germline assignment: CDR1 SGHNT and CDR2 YENEEA. The CDR3 spells CASSLGGSNTGELFF. The CDR3 region has the DNA TGTGCCAGCAGCTTAGGCGGGAGCAACACCGGGGAGCTGTTTTTT.

V gene TRBV9 combines with J gene TRBJ2-3; a possible D gene is TRBD2 (6 bases). This CDR3 is 15 amino acids long. V lost 6 bases and J 0 bases, leaving 14 bases between the germline ends. Germline CDR1 SGDLS, CDR2 YYNGEE. The CDR3 reads CASTLTSRSTDTQYF. CDR3 DNA: TGTGCCAGCACATTGACTAGTCGGAGCACAGATACGCAGTATTTT.

The J gene is TRBJ2-1, the V gene TRBV27, with D tentatively TRBD1 (6 bases). The CDR3 has 15 amino acids. Germline CDR1 MNHEY, CDR2 SMNVEV (reference sequence). Trimming took off 8 bases at V and 10 bases at J, with 24 bases between the two ends. The CDR3 DNA follows: TGTGCCAGCCAAAGACCCGGGACAACCAAGGGGGAGCAGTTCTTC. This encodes CASQRPGTTKGEQFF.

The gene calls are TRBV30 and TRBJ1-6, with D uncertain. Germline V gives CDR1 GTSNPN, CDR2 SVGIG (reference sequence). This CDR3 region has 16 residues. Trimming took off 0 bases at V and 7 bases at J, with 16 bases between the two ends. The CDR3 DNA sequence: TGTGCCTGGAGTGTCGGGTTTGCCGTCGGGAATTCACCCCTCCACTTT. Amino acids: CAWSVGFAVGNSPLHF.

This chain uses TRBV6-5 with TRBJ1-4; D perhaps matches TRBD1 (5 bases). V was pared by 6 bases and J by 5 bases, with 16 bases between. Germline-derived CDR1 and CDR2 are MNHEY and SVGAGI. The CDR3 spans 15 residues. The CDR3 region is CASSANRGPNEKLFF. In nucleotides, the CDR3 is TGTGCCAGCAGCGCAAATAGGGGTCCGAATGAAAAACTGTTTTTT.

The chain uses TRBV9 and TRBJ2-1, with 7 bases identical to TRBD2. Germline loops: CDR1 SGDLS, CDR2 YYNGEE. Trimming took 4 bases from V and 4 from J; bases not matched to a gene: 8. The CDR3 has 15 residues. The CDR3 here is CASSQASGLYNEQFF. DNA of the CDR3: TGTGCCAGCAGCCAAGCATCGGGACTATACAATGAGCAGTTCTTC.

This clone occurred a few times. The chain uses TRBV5-5 and TRBJ2-2; D might be TRBD1 (6 bases). V lost 6 bases to trimming and J lost 4 bases, with 16 bases between them. CDR1 is SGHKS and CDR2 is YYEKEE in the germline V gene (reference sequence). The CDR3 has 15 amino acids. CDR3 coding DNA: TGTGCCAGCAAGGGAGCAGGGGCCGCCACCGGGGAGCTGTTTTTT. It is translated as CASKGAGAATGELFF.

This clone turned up a few times. The V call is TRBV7-9, the J call TRBJ2-7; 7 nucleotides agree with TRBD1. From germline, CDR1 is SEHNR and CDR2 FQNEAQ (reference sequence). After removal of 2 bases from V and 3 bases from J, the junction contained 4 bases not matched to a gene. This CDR3 comprises 14 residues. CDR3: CASSLLDRDYEQYF. The DNA for the CDR3 is TGTGCCAGCAGCTTACTCGACAGGGACTACGAGCAGTACTTC. Full variable domain (outside the CDR3, taken from reference TRBV7-9 and TRBJ2-7): DTGVSQNPRHKITKRGQNVTFRCDPISEHNRLYWYRQTLGQGPEFLTYFQNEAQLEKSRLLSDRFSAERPKGSFSTLEIQRTEQGDSAMYLCASSLLDRDYEQYFGPGTRLTVT.

The rearrangement uses TRBV10-3 and TRBJ2-1; D unclear. The CDR3 is 15 residues long. The germline V gene encodes CDR1 ENHRY and CDR2 SYGVKD. The ends were cut back, 7 bases at V and 0 bases at J, with 13 bases in the middle. This CDR3 reads CAIKPLLSSYNEQFF. CDR3 nucleotides: TGTGCCATCAAACCGTTGTTGAGCTCCTACAATGAGCAGTTCTTC.